The rows below give T cell receptor beta chains drawn from one sample of a study of cytomegalovirus exposure and HLA in healthy donors. Only in-frame clones appear in the TCRdb table, and some are missing; sequencing was by immunoSEQ multiplex PCR. The sample has 100,000 or so clones; approximately 16% are singletons. The sequenced sample consisted of PBMCs. The source is a female donor in good health and CMV-seronegative. CDR3s include the opening cysteine and the closing phenylalanine or tryptophan. A D gene is named only where the DNA matches it firmly. Only some rows state a clone size, as once, few, many or a class for expanded clones.

DNA	CDR3	J	D	size	V
TGTGCCAGCAGCTTAGGTCCAGGCAGAGACTACGAGCAGTACTTC	CASSLGPGRDYEQYF	TRBJ2-7	.	few	TRBV7-2
TGTGCCAGTAAGTTGGGACAGGGTTACGAGCAGTACTTC	CASKLGQGYEQYF	TRBJ2-7	TRBD1	.	TRBV19
TGTGCCAGCAGTGAATCAGGGGCGAGGAACACTGAAGCTTTCTTT	CASSESGARNTEAFF	TRBJ1-1	.	few	TRBV25-1
TGTGCCAGCAGAGGCCCGGGTGAAGCTTTCTTT	CASRGPGEAFF	TRBJ1-1	.	few	TRBV13
TGTGCCAGCAGCTTGAAGGCAGGGTTCGGGCGCCTTTACACCTTC	CASSLKAGFGRLYTF	TRBJ1-2	.	.	TRBV5-8
TGTGCCAGCAGCCTCGAGGGGGCGAACACTGAAGCTTTCTTT	CASSLEGANTEAFF	TRBJ1-1	TRBD1	.	TRBV7-9
TGTGCCAGTAGTATCGGGGAGGCAAGTAATGAAGCTTTCTTT	CASSIGEASNEAFF	TRBJ1-1	.	.	TRBV19
TGCGCCAGCAGCCAATCTCGGACGGACTACTCTGGAAACACCATATATTTT	CASSQSRTDYSGNTIYF	TRBJ1-3	.	few	TRBV4-3
TGTGCCAGCAGCTCCCGACTAGCGGGAGAGGAGCAGTTCTTC	CASSSRLAGEEQFF	TRBJ2-1	TRBD2	.	TRBV7-3
TGTGCCACCAGCAGAGATCCAGAAATCGAAGCTTTCTTT	CATSRDPEIEAFF	TRBJ1-1	.	.	TRBV15
TGCGCCAGCAGCCAAGTCAACCAAGAGACCCAGTACTTC	CASSQVNQETQYF	TRBJ2-5	.	.	TRBV4-3
TGTGCCACCACTCGGGGGAGAGGCTATGGCTACACCTTC	CATTRGRGYGYTF	TRBJ1-2	.	.	TRBV7-8
TGTGCCACCGGGAGCTATGGCTACACCTTC	CATGSYGYTF	TRBJ1-2	.	.	TRBV6-1
TGTGCCACCTCAATAGGGGCAGGGGAGCAGTACTTC	CATSIGAGEQYF	TRBJ2-7	.	.	TRBV7-8
TGTGCCAGTAGTATGCCCGTGAGCTCTGGAAACACCATATATTTT	CASSMPVSSGNTIYF	TRBJ1-3	.	.	TRBV19
TGTGCCAGCAGCCCGGTCAGCGGGTCTGAAGCTTTCTTT	CASSPVSGSEAFF	TRBJ1-1	.	.	TRBV9
TGTGCCAGTAGTATAGACACCCGGTTGGGCTACACCTTC	CASSIDTRLGYTF	TRBJ1-2	.	few	TRBV19
TGTGCCAGCAGCGTCGGGACAGGGGGTGCCACCGGGGAGCTGTTTTTT	CASSVGTGGATGELFF	TRBJ2-2	TRBD1	few	TRBV5-6
TGTGCCAGCAGCGGGGGACAGGGATCTTCCGGGGAGCTGTTTTTT	CASSGGQGSSGELFF	TRBJ2-2	TRBD1	few	TRBV9
TGTGCCAGCAGCCTCCCTCGGAGGGCGATGGGGAATGAGCAGTTCTTC	CASSLPRRAMGNEQFF	TRBJ2-1	.	.	TRBV28
TGTGCCAGCAGTTCCGTCGGGAGAGGGGGCAATCAGCCCCAGCATTTT	CASSSVGRGGNQPQHF	TRBJ1-5	.	few	TRBV7-2
TGTGCCAGCAGCAACGAATGGACTAGCGGGAGGGCCTCTACTTTTTACGAGCAGTACTTC	CASSNEWTSGRASTFYEQYF	TRBJ2-7	.	.	TRBV21-1
TGTGCCAGCAGCTTAGTGGGGCAGGGGGCTAATCAGCCCCAGCATTTT	CASSLVGQGANQPQHF	TRBJ1-5	TRBD1	.	TRBV7-9
TGTGCCAGCAGTGAGGCCCGGACAGGGGGCGACAAGCAGTACTTC	CASSEARTGGDKQYF	TRBJ2-7	TRBD1	.	TRBV2
TGTGCCAGCAGCTTAGTGCAGGGCCGTCCAACTGAAGCTTTCTTT	CASSLVQGRPTEAFF	TRBJ1-1	.	few	TRBV7-2
TGTGCCAGCAGCCATGACGGGAGCTACACCTTC	CASSHDGSYTF	TRBJ1-2	.	few	TRBV27
TGCAGCGCACTGAACAGGGGGACCTACGAGCAGTACTTC	CSALNRGTYEQYF	TRBJ2-7	TRBD1	few	TRBV29-1
TGTGCCAGAGACACCGGGACTAGTGGTTGCGAGCAGTACTTC	CARDTGTSGCEQYF	TRBJ2-7	TRBD2	.	TRBV6-4
TGTGCCAGCAGCAGCACTAGCGGGAGGGCCAGAACCGGGGAGCTGTTTTTT	CASSSTSGRARTGELFF	TRBJ2-2	TRBD2	few	TRBV5-4
TGTGCCAGCAAAGACCCGGGCTATGGCTACACCTTC	CASKDPGYGYTF	TRBJ1-2	.	.	TRBV27